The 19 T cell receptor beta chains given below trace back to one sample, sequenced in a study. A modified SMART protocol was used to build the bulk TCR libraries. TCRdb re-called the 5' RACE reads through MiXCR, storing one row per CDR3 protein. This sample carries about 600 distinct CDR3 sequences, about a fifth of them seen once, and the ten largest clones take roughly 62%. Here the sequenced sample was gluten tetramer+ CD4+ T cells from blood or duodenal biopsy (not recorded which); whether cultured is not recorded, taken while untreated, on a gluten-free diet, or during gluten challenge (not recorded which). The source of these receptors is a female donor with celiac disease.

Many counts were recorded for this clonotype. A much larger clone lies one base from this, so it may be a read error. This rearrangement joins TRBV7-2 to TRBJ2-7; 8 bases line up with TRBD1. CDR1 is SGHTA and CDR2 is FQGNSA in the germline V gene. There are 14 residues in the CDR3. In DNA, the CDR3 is TGTGCCAGCAGCTTATTGGACAGGGCGTACGGGCAGTACTTC. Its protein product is CASSLLDRAYGQYF.

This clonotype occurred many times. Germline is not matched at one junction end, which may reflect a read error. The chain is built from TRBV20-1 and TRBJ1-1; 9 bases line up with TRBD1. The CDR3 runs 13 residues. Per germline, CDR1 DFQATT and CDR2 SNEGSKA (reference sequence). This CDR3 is CRATGGGDTEAFF. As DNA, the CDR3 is TGCAGGGCTACAGGGGGCGGGGACACTGAAGCTTTCTTT.

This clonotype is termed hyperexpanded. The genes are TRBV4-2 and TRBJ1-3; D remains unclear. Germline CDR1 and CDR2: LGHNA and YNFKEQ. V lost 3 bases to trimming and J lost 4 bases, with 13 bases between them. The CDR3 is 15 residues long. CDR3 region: CASSHRALGGNTIYF. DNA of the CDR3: TGTGCCAGCAGCCACCGGGCGCTGGGGGGAAACACCATATATTTT.

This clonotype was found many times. CDR3 bases: TGTGCCAGCAGCCAGCGGGATGGCACAGATACGCAGTATTTT. It specifies CASSQRDGTDTQYF. This rearrangement joins TRBV3-1 to TRBJ2-3; the D gene is possibly TRBD2 (6 bases). Germline V lookup: CDR1 LGHDT, CDR2 YNNKEL (reference sequence). The CDR3 sequence is 14 residues long. Trimming cost V 3 bases and J 1 base, with 8 bases left between them.

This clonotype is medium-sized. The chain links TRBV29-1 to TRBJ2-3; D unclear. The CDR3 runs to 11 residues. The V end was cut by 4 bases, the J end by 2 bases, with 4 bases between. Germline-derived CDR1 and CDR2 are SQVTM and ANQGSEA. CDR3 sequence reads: CSVGNTDTQYF. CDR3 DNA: TGCAGCGTTGGGAACACAGATACGCAGTATTTT.

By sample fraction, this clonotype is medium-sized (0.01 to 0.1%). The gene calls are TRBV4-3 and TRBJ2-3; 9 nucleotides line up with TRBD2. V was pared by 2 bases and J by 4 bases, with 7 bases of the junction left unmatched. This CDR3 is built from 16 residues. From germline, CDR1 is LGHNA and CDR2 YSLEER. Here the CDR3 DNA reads TGCGCCAGCAGCCAACTTAGCGGGAGCGGGGCAGATACGCAGTATTTT. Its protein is CASSQLSGSGADTQYF.

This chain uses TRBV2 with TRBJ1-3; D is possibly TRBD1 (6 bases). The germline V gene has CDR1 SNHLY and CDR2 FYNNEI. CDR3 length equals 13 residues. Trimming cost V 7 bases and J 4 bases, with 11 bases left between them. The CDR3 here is CASKGELGNTIYF. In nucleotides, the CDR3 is TGTGCCAGCAAGGGGGAGTTGGGAAACACCATATATTTT.

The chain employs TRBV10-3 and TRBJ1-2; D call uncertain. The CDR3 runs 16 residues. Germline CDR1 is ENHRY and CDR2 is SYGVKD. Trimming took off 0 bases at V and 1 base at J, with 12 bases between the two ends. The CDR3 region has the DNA TGTGCCATCAGTGAGTCGCGGCAGAGCCTTAACTATGGCTACACCTTC. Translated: CAISESRQSLNYGYTF.

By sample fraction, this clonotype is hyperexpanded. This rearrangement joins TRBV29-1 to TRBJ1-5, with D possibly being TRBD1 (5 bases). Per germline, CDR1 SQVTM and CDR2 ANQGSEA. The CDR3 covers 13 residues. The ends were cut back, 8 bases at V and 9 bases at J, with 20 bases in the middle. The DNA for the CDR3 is TGCAGCCCCCCGGGGCCTGGGAAGTGGCCCCAGCATTTT. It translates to CSPPGPGKWPQHF.

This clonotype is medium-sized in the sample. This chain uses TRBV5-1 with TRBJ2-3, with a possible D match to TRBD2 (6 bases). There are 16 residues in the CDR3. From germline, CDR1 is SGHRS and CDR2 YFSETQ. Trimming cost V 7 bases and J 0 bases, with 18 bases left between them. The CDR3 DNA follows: TGCGCCAGCGCCCTTGGGCTAGCGACTAGCACAGATACGCAGTATTTT. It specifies CASALGLATSTDTQYF.

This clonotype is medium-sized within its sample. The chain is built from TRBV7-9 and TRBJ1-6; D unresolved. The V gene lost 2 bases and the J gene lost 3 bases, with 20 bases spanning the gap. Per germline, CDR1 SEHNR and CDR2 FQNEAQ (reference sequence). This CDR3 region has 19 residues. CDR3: CASSLYWSQDPIYNSPLHF. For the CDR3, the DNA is TGTGCCAGCAGCTTATATTGGAGCCAGGATCCAATCTATAATTCACCCCTCCACTTT. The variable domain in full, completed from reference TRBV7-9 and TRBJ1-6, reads DTGVSQNPRHKITKRGQNVTFRCDPISEHNRLYWYRQTLGQGPEFLTYFQNEAQLEKSRLLSDRFSAERPKGSFSTLEIQRTEQGDSAMYLCASSLYWSQDPIYNSPLHFGNGTRLTVT.

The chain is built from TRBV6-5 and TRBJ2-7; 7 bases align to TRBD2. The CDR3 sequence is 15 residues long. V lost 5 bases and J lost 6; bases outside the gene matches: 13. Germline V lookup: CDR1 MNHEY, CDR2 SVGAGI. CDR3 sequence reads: CASSPLAAIIREQYF. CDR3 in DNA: TGTGCCAGCAGTCCTCTAGCGGCTATAATACGCGAGCAGTACTTC.

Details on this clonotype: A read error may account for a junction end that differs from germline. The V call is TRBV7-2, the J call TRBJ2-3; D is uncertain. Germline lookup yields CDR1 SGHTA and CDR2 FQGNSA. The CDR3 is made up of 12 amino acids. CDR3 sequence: CGSIRSTDTQYF. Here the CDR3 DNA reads TGTGGCAGCATCAGAAGCACAGATACGCAGTATTTT.

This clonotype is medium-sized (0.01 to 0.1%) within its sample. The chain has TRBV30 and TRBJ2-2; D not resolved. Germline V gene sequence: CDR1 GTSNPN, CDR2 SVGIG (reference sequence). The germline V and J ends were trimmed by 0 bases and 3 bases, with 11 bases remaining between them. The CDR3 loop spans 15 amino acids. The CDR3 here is CAWSVMGWDTGELFF. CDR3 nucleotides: TGTGCCTGGAGTGTGATGGGGTGGGACACCGGGGAGCTGTTTTTT.

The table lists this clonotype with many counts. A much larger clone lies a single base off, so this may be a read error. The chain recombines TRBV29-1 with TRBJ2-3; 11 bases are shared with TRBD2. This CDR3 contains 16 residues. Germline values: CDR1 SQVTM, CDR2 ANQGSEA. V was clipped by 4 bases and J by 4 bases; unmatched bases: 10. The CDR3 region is CSVVVLAGEPADTQYF. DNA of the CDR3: TGCAGCGTTGTGGTACTAGCGGGAGAGCCCGCAGATACGCAGTATTTT.

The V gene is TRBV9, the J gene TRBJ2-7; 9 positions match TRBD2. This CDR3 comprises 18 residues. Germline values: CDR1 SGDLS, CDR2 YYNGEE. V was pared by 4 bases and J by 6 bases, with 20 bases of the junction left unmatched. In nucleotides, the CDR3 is TGTGCCAGCAGCCCTTATTGGGGTAGCGGGGGCCCTGCCCGCGAGCAGTACTTC. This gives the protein CASSPYWGSGGPAREQYF.

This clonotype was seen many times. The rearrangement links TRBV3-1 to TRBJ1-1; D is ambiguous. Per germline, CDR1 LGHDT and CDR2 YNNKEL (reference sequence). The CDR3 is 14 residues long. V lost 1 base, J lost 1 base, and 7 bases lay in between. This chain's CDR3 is CASSQANRNTEAFF. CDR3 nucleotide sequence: TGTGCCAGCAGCCAAGCTAACAGGAACACTGAAGCTTTCTTT.

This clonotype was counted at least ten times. The CDR3 nucleotides are TGTGCCAGCAGCGTAGAGACCCCTTATCAGCCCCAGCATTTT. This codes for CASSVETPYQPQHF. This chain connects TRBV9 to TRBJ1-5; D remains unclear. Germline V gene sequence: CDR1 SGDLS, CDR2 YYNGEE. With 0 bases removed from V and 5 bases from J, the gap between germline ends came to 9 bases. This CDR3 has 14 residues.

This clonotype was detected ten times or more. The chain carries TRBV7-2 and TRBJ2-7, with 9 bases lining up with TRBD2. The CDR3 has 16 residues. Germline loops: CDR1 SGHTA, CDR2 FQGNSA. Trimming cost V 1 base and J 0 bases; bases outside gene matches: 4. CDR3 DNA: TGTGCCAGCAGCTTAGGGACTAGCGTAAGCTCCTACGAGCAGTACTTC. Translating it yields CASSLGTSVSSYEQYF.